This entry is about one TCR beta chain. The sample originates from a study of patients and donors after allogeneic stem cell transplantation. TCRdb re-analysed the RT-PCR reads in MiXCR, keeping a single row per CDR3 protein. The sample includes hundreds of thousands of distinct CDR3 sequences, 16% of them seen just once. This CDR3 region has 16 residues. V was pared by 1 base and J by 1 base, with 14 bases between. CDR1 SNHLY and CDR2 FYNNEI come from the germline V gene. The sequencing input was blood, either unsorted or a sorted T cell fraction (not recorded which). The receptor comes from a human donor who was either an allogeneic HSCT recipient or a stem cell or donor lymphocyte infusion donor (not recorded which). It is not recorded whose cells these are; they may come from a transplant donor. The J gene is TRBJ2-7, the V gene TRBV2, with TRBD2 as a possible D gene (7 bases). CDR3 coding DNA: TGTGCCAGCAGTGAAGAGGGGGGGCGTCAATCCTACGAGCAGTACTTC. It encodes CASSEEGGRQSYEQYF.